A selection of T cell receptor beta chains follows, all from one sample in a study of breast tumors, draining lymph nodes, adjacent tissues. TCRdb independently ran MiXCR on the multiplex PCR reads; one entry per CDR3 protein. The sample lists 200,000 to 300,000 distinct CDR3 sequences, more than 30% occurring once. What was sequenced was axillary lymph node tissue. The receptors were gathered from a female donor with breast cancer. Some clones in this sample may be carry-over from other donors' samples. The CDR3 runs from the conserved cysteine through the conserved F or W. D genes are given only for firm matches.

v_call	d_call	j_call	cdr3_aa
TRBV5-1	NA	TRBJ2-3	CASSLEGSSTDTQYF
TRBV14	TRBD1	TRBJ1-2	CASSALSTGAYGYTF
TRBV7-2	NA	TRBJ1-1	CASSLYQGDTEAFF
TRBV11-3	NA	TRBJ2-7	CASSLEGVSDEQYF
TRBV9	NA	TRBJ2-1	CASSVEENNEQFF
TRBV4-1	NA	TRBJ2-5	CASSQKPGHEETQYF
TRBV19	NA	TRBJ1-4	CASSVGATNEKLFF
TRBV20-1	TRBD1	TRBJ1-4	CSADRDRAFSNEKLFF
TRBV4-3	TRBD2	TRBJ2-1	CASSQDSRTSFYNEQFF
TRBV25-1	NA	TRBJ2-5	CASSAEVGETQYF
TRBV9	TRBD1	TRBJ1-2	CASSPPRGTNYGYTF
TRBV6-6	NA	TRBJ1-4	CASSYSSTNEKLFF
TRBV6-1	NA	TRBJ2-3	CASSEAYGGGTDTQYF
TRBV15	NA	TRBJ2-5	CATRPRRNTGETQYF
TRBV4-2	TRBD1	TRBJ1-5	CASSPRASAGGRQPQHF
TRBV6-5	TRBD2	TRBJ2-3	CASSLSGMITDTQYF
TRBV6-1	TRBD2	TRBJ2-5	CASSPTPAGGTETQYF
TRBV7-2	TRBD1	TRBJ2-5	CASRSGQGGETQHF